This T cell receptor beta chain was found in a study of blood T cell repertoires in COVID-19. Study background: Acute-phase and convalescent COVID-19 samples originated in the United States, Italy and Spain. In each case, the material was cDNA or gDNA derived from T cells, B-cell-depleted T cells, or PBMCs.

The V end lost 2 bases, the J end lost 6 bases, and 11 bases lay between the germline ends. The CDR3 runs to 14 residues. Germline V CDR1 and CDR2: SGHVS, FNYEAQ. In the source study's methods: Nucleated cell number was recorded as an estimate derived from reference gene primer amplification. TCRdb's copy holds only in-frame clones and misses some; the assay was immunoSEQ multiplex PCR. V and J calls and clone size come straight from that table; D and trimming were deduced from the DNA. The sample includes under 300,000 clones, approximately 86% of them seen just once. Those who participated ranged in age from about 18 to 89 years and resided in under 25 US areas.

Sequenced material: PBMCs or T cells enriched from blood (not recorded which). The clonotype comes from a woman younger than 45 with acute COVID-19. The chain has TRBV7-6 and TRBJ1-5, with D possibly matching TRBD1 (5 bases). The CDR3 loop reads CASSLSGIGQPQHF. The CDR3 bases are TGTGCCAGCAGCTTATCAGGGATCGGTCAGCCCCAGCATTTT.